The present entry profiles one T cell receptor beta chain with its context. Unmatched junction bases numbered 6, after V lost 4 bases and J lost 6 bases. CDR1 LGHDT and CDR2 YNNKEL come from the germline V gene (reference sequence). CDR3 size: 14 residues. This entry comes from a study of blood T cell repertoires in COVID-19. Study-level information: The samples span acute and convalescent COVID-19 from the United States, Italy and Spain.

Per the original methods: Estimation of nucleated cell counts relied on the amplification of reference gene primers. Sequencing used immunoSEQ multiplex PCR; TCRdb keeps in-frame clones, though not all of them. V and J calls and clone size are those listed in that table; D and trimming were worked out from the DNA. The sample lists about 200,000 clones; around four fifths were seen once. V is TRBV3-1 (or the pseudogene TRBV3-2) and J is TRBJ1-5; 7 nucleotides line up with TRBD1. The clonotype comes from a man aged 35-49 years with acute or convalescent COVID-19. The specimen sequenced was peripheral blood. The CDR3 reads CASSPGQFCQPQHF. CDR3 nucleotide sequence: TGTGCCAGCAGCCCGGGACAGTTCTGTCAGCCCCAGCATTTT.